One sample yielded the 9 T cell receptor beta chains listed below, sequenced in a study of human T cells and chemical hapten exposure. As to time point: pre-sensitization, week 0. The treatment here: therapeutic diphenylcyclopropenone sensitization with weekly scalp DPC. TCRdb used MiXCR to reprocess the RACE reads, holding one entry per CDR3 protein. The sample includes about 350,000 distinct CDR3 sequences, 5% to 6.5% of them seen just once. Specimen: whole blood, collected in connection with sensitization to the hapten diphenylcyclopropenone (DPC). These receptors came from a woman aged 18 to 35 with alopecia areata. Some clones in this sample may be carry-over from other donors' samples.

This clonotype was observed a handful of times. V is TRBV20-1 and J is TRBJ1-1, with D perhaps matching TRBD1 (6 bases). This CDR3 region has 14 residues. The germline CDR1 and CDR2 sequences are DFQATT and SNEGSKA (reference sequence). Trimming took off 1 base at V and 1 base at J, with 10 bases between the two ends. CDR3 sequence reads: CSARVPGENTEAFF. The CDR3 DNA sequence: TGCAGTGCTAGAGTTCCAGGGGAGAACACTGAAGCTTTCTTT.

This clonotype was seen many times. The chain couples TRBV20-1 to TRBJ1-6; D is uncertain. From germline, CDR1 is DFQATT and CDR2 SNEGSKA (reference sequence). Trimming cost V 3 bases and J 8 bases, with 11 bases left between them. The CDR3 length is 13 residues. CDR3 in amino acids: CSASGFGDSPLHF. In DNA form, the CDR3 reads TGCAGTGCTAGTGGTTTTGGGGATTCACCCCTCCACTTT.

This clonotype was seen many times. The rearrangement links TRBV2 to TRBJ1-2; D unresolved. CDR3 length: 14 amino acids. CDR1 is SNHLY, CDR2 FYNNEI, per germline. V was trimmed by 5 bases and J by 5 bases, leaving 15 bases between them. The CDR3 region is CASSIRSDFYGYTF. CDR3 coding DNA: TGTGCCAGCAGTATTAGATCTGATTTTTATGGCTACACCTTC.

This clonotype was observed at least ten times. V gene TRBV14 combines with J gene TRBJ2-1; TRBD1 might be the D (5 bases). Germline V gene sequence: CDR1 SGHDN, CDR2 FVKESK. This CDR3 contains 13 residues. Deletions cut 3 bases from V and 16 bases from J, with 19 bases between. CDR3 DNA: TGTGCCAGCAGCCAGGTCAGGGCGGATACCCCATTCTTC. Residues: CASSQVRADTPFF.

This clonotype was recorded only once. This sequence joins TRBV7-9 and TRBJ2-1, with 9 bases identical to TRBD1. Germline V lookup: CDR1 SEHNR, CDR2 FQNEAQ (reference sequence). V lost 5 bases, J lost 7 bases, and 6 bases stayed unmatched. This CDR3 comprises 14 residues. CDR3 coding DNA: TGTGCCAGCAGCCATCGGACAGGGGAGAATGAGCAGTTCTTC. Encoded protein: CASSHRTGENEQFF.

The J gene is TRBJ2-2, the V gene TRBV12-3 or TRBV12-4; TRBD1 matches 7 bases. V lost 4 bases to trimming and J lost 2 bases; unmatched junction nucleotides: 10. This CDR3 comprises 17 residues. The CDR3 reads CASSSLRTGANTGELFF. CDR3 coding DNA: TGTGCCAGCAGTTCCCTCCGGACAGGAGCCAACACCGGGGAGCTGTTTTTT.

This clonotype was counted between two and nine times. The chain recombines TRBV20-1 with TRBJ2-3; D uncertain. Germline CDR1 reads DFQATT; CDR2 reads SNEGSKA (reference sequence). With 4 bases removed from V and 2 bases from J, the gap between germline ends came to 13 bases. The CDR3 is 14 amino acids. The CDR3 region has the DNA TGCAGTGCTATATCGGATCTCTCCACAGATACGCAGTATTTT. Amino acids: CSAISDLSTDTQYF.

J is TRBJ2-7 and V is TRBV6-2 or TRBV6-3; a weak D match, TRBD1 (6 bases). The germline V gene has CDR1 MNHEY and CDR2 SVGEGT. V was shortened by 2 bases and J by 3 bases, with 8 bases between the two germline ends. The length of the CDR3 is 13 residues. The CDR3, as DNA: TGTGCCAGCAGTTACCGAGGGGGCTACGAGCAGTACTTC. Amino acids: CASSYRGGYEQYF.

V is TRBV6-1 and J is TRBJ1-5, with 7 positions matching TRBD1. Germline assignment: CDR1 MNHNS and CDR2 SASEGT. The CDR3 is made up of 14 amino acids. Germline trimming cut 7 bases from V and 2 bases from J; bases unmatched to any gene: 5. The CDR3 region is CASTIDRGNQPQHF. CDR3 in DNA: TGTGCCAGCACCATAGACAGGGGCAATCAGCCCCAGCATTTT.